This T cell receptor (beta chain) was found in a study of OX40 agonist ivuxolimab in advanced cancers. The assay was immunoSEQ multiplex PCR, and TCRdb's table has in-frame clones only and misses some. This table holds 60,000 to 70,000 clones, roughly 89% found once. This CDR3 contains 16 residues. Unmatched junction bases numbered 8, after V lost 6 bases and J lost 2 bases. The germline V gene has CDR1 SNHLY and CDR2 FYNNEI. The TCR was taken from an adult with an advanced solid tumor such as melanoma, head and neck, liver or kidney cancer. This rearrangement joins TRBV2 to TRBJ2-4; 9 bases line up with TRBD1. Sequencing was performed on CD4+ or CD8+ T cells sorted from blood, taken in a trial of the OX40 agonist ivuxolimab. CDR3: CASSTRTGDTKNIQYF. CDR3 bases: TGTGCCAGCAGCACTAGGACAGGGGATACCAAAAACATTCAGTACTTC.